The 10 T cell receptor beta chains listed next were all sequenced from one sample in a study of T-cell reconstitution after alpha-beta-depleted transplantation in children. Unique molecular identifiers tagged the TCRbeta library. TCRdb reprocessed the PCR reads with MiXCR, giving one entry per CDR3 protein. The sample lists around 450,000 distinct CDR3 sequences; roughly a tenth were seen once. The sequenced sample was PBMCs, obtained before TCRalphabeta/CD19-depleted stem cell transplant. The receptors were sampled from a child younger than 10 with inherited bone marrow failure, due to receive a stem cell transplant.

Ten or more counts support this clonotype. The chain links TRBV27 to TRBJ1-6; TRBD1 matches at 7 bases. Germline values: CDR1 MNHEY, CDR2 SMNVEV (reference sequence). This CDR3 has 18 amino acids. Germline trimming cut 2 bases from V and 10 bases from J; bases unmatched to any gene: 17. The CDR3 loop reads CASSLGQGRQGARSPLHF. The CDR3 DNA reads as TGTGCCAGCAGTTTAGGACAAGGACGACAGGGTGCAAGGTCACCCCTCCACTTT.

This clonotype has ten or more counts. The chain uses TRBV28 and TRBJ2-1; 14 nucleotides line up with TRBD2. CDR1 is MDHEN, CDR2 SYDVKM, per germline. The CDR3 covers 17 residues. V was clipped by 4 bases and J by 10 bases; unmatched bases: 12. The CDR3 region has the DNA TGTGCCAGCAGTTCATACGCCGGGACTAGCGGGAGCCTAGAGCAGTTCTTC. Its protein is CASSSYAGTSGSLEQFF.

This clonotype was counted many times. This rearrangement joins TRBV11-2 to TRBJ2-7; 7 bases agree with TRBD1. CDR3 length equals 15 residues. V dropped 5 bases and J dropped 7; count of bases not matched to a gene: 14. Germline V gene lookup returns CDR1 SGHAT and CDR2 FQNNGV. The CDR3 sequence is CASSPSGTAPREQYF. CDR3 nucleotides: TGTGCCAGCAGCCCCTCCGGGACAGCGCCCCGGGAGCAGTACTTC.

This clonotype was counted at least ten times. The CDR3 DNA follows: TGTGCCAGCAGCTTAGGATCGGGACTAGCGGGAGGGCCGGGCACCGGGGAGCTGTTTTTT. Residues: CASSLGSGLAGGPGTGELFF. This chain uses TRBV7-6 with TRBJ2-2; TRBD2 matches at 16 bases. Looked up from germline, CDR1 is SGHVS and CDR2 is FNYEAQ. This CDR3 region has 20 residues. Germline trimming cut 1 base from V and 4 bases from J; bases unmatched to any gene: 9.

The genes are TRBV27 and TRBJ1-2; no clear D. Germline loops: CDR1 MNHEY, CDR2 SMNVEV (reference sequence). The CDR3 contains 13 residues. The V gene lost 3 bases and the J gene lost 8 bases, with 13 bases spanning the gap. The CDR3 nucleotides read TGTGCCAGCAGTTTTTCAGAGGGCGACGGCTACACCTTC. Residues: CASSFSEGDGYTF.

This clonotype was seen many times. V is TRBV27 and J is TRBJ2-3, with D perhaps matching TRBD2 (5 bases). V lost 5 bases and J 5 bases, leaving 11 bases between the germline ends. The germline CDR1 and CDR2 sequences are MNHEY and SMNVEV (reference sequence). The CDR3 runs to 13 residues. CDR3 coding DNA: TGTGCCAGCAGTGTCCGGGATCAAGATACGCAGTATTTT. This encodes CASSVRDQDTQYF.

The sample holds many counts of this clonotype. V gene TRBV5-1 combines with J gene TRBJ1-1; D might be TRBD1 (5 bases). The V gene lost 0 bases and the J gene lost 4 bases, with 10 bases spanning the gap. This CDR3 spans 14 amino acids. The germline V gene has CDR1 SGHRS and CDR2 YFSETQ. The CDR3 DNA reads TGCGCCAGCAGCTTGGAAGACGGGGGCACTGAAGCTTTCTTT. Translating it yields CASSLEDGGTEAFF.

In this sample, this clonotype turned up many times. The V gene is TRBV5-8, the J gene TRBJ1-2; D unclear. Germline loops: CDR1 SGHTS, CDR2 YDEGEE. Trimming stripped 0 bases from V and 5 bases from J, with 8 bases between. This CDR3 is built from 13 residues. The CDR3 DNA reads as TGTGCCAGCAGCTTGGAGGCAGCTTATGGCTACACCTTC. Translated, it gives CASSLEAAYGYTF. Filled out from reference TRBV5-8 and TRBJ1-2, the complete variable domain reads EAGVTQSPTHLIKTRGQQATLRCSPISGHTSVYWYQQALGLGLQFLLWYDEGEERNRGNFPPRFSGRQFPNYSSELNVNALELEDSALYLCASSLEAAYGYTFGSGTRLTVV.

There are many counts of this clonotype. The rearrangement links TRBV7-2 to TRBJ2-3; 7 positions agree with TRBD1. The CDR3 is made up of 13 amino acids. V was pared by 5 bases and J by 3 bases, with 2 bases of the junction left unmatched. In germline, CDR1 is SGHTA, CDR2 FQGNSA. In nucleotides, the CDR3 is TGTGCCAGCAGCGCGGACAGGACAGATACGCAGTATTTT. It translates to CASSADRTDTQYF.

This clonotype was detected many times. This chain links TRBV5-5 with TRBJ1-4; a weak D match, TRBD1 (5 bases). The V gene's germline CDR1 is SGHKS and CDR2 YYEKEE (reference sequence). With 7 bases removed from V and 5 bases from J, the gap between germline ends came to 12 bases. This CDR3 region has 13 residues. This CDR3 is CASQKDTNEKLFF. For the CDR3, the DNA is TGTGCCAGCCAGAAGGACACAAATGAAAAACTGTTTTTT.